The present T cell receptor (beta chain) was sequenced within a study of T cell responses to AZD1222 COVID-19 vaccine (dated by TCRdb to the early 2020s). At the level of the whole study: AZD1222 recipients with second doses at about 4 weeks or about 12 weeks were pooled, because spike-specific TCR depth and breadth did not differ between schedules. TCR sequencing covered roughly 230 trial participants: about 210 given two doses of AZD1222 and about 26 given two doses of MenACWY control vaccine. Trial participants were enrolled by age into 18-55, 56-69 and 70-plus year subgroups, with roughly 160, 29 and 62 TCR-sequenced participants respectively.

Summary of the overall study and its limitations: Vaccine-associated CD4 TCRs spanned the whole spike protein, with dominant responses in regions 160-218 and 743-854. A significant rise in spike-specific TCR breadth and depth was observed after two AZD1222 doses relative to day 0 and relative to MenACWY recipients. Conclusions about previously exposed vaccinees are limited because only five or six AZD1222 recipients were SARS-CoV-2 seropositive at baseline. Participants were mostly white British and included more females than males, and it was suggested by the authors that clonal diversity may have been underestimated. In the small 56-69-year group, the increase in depth fell short of significance, most likely because of low power. Epitopes outside the regions mutated in the B.1.351 and B.1.1.7 variants were reportedly recognized by nearly half of the unique spike-specific TCRs. Because no samples from the day 14 peak response were available, repertoires could be characterized only after the peak T cell response.

Read against the paper, the sample's time point label means: baseline before first vaccination. Samples from vaccinated people were obtained from the UK trials COV001 and COV002, which included a single-blind randomized controlled phase 2/3 trial of AZD1222 (ChAdOx1 nCoV-19) in healthy adults. For TCRbeta chain sequencing, PBMC samples were collected from trial participants at day 0 and at day 28 after the second dose. About this clone: Its antigen remains unidentified. Base qualities are missing; no much larger clone stands one base away.

The CDR3 regions of human TCRbeta chains were subjected to immunosequencing. As for the original processing: Repertoire TCRs were matched against a reference library of SARS-CoV-2-specific TCRs generated with the MIRA antigen-specificity platform. Breadth was defined as the fraction of unique TCRs that were SARS-CoV-2-associated, and depth was defined as the fraction of total T cells that were SARS-CoV-2-associated. Each spike-specific TCR was assigned to its reactive spike region and to a CD4 or CD8 class using the MIRA data. Log10-transformed breadth and depth values were compared by one-way ANOVA with Sidak's multiple comparisons tests. The clones in this table, taken by TCRdb from immuneACCESS, are in-frame only. Not every clone is retained; where verified, under half of the shortfall comes from an unresolved V gene, and the cause of the rest is unknown. That table supplies the V and J calls and clone size; D and trimming were determined from the DNA. In this sample the table shows 85,000 to 120,000 clones, roughly 90% of which occur a single time. 5% to 6% of the sample goes to the ten largest clones.

The sample in question was peripheral blood, obtained on day 0 of AZD1222 vaccination. The receptor comes from an adult in good health.

The CDR3 amino acid sequence is: CASSFGETQYF. Here is the DNA: TGCGCCAGCAGCTTTGGGGAGACCCAGTACTTC. Here the chain combines TRBV5-1 and TRBJ2-5; the D gene assignment is ambiguous. The CDR3 contains 11 residues, cysteine and phenylalanine counted. Only the CDR3 DNA stays, 33 bases, in frame from base 1. CDR1 and CDR2 are read off the germline V gene as SGHRS and YFSETQ. V is clipped by 2 bases and J by 5 bases, and the sequence between their germline boundaries is 4 bases long.